The 22 T cell receptor beta chains below were found in one sample sequenced in a study of T cells after posttransplantation cyclophosphamide. Only in-frame clones appear in the TCRdb table, and some are missing; sequencing was by immunoSEQ multiplex PCR. The sample contains about 30,000 clones, none of them singletons. Source material: PBMCs. The source of these receptors is a woman in her sixties in good health, CMV-negative, and a related stem cell transplant donor.

The chain uses TRBV4-2 and TRBJ2-7; TRBD1 matches 8 bases. After removal of 4 bases from V and 5 bases from J, the junction contained 10 bases not matched to a gene. The CDR3 is 15 residues long. From germline, CDR1 is LGHNA and CDR2 YNFKEQ. CDR3 region: CASSPGDRRDDEQYF. DNA of the CDR3: TGTGCCAGCAGCCCCGGGGACAGGAGGGACGACGAGCAGTACTTC.

This clone has ten or more counts. The rearrangement uses TRBV7-9 and TRBJ1-1; D is perhaps TRBD1 (6 bases). The CDR3 spans 13 residues. In germline, CDR1 is SEHNR, CDR2 FQNEAQ (reference sequence). The V end was cut by 1 base, the J end by 11 bases, with 14 bases between. The DNA for the CDR3 is TGTGCCAGCAGCTTAGGGGGGCGGATCGGGGCTTTCTTT. Residues: CASSLGGRIGAFF.

This clone was observed at least ten times. The rearrangement links TRBV5-6 to TRBJ2-7; unclear D gene. The CDR3 runs 12 residues. With 1 base removed from V and 2 bases from J, the gap between germline ends came to 4 bases. Germline V gene sequence: CDR1 SGHDT, CDR2 YYEEEE. The CDR3: CASSLRAYEQYF. The CDR3 DNA sequence: TGTGCCAGCAGCTTGCGCGCCTACGAGCAGTACTTC.

This clone was found many times. The chain has TRBV4-3 and TRBJ2-7, with 8 positions matching TRBD2. Germline V CDR1 and CDR2: LGHNA, YSLEER. V lost 5 bases, J lost 1 base, and 7 bases stayed unmatched. CDR3 length: 15 amino acids. The CDR3 DNA reads as TGCGCCAGCAGCGCCGTAGCGGGGACATCCTACGAGCAGTACTTC. Protein sequence: CASSAVAGTSYEQYF.

This clone was counted only a few times. The CDR3 protein is CASSRGTGAFNSPLHF. DNA for the CDR3: TGTGCCAGCAGCCGGGGGACAGGGGCATTTAATTCACCCCTCCACTTT. The rearrangement uses TRBV12-3 or TRBV12-4 and TRBJ1-6; TRBD1 agrees at 10 bases. The CDR3 has 16 residues. The ends lost 6 bases at V and 6 bases at J; junction bases unmatched: 8.

This clone was seen only a few times. The chain joins TRBV9 to TRBJ1-2; TRBD1 matches 8 bases. The CDR3 spans 14 residues. V was clipped by 4 bases and J by 4 bases; unmatched bases: 6. Germline CDR1 SGDLS, CDR2 YYNGEE. For the CDR3, the DNA is TGTGCCAGCAGCACCAGACAGGGGACCTATGGCTACACCTTC. Translated: CASSTRQGTYGYTF.

This sequence joins TRBV30 and TRBJ1-2; no clear D gene. The V gene lost 0 bases and the J gene lost 3 bases, with 8 bases spanning the gap. CDR1 and CDR2 (germline): GTSNPN, SVGIG (reference sequence). The CDR3 consists of 13 residues. This CDR3 is CAWSVAAYYGYTF. Here the CDR3 DNA reads TGTGCCTGGAGTGTAGCGGCCTACTATGGCTACACCTTC.

At least ten counts were recorded for this clone. This chain links TRBV7-3 with TRBJ2-1, with D perhaps TRBD2 (5 bases). The CDR3 length is 13 residues. V was trimmed by 2 bases and J by 8 bases, leaving 10 bases between them. Germline V gene sequence: CDR1 SGHTA, CDR2 FQGTGA. CDR3 DNA: TGTGCCAGCAGCTTACTTGCGGGCTATGAGCAGTTCTTC. Protein sequence: CASSLLAGYEQFF.

This clone has only a few counts. This chain connects TRBV4-3 to TRBJ2-2; D is unresolved. V was pared by 3 bases and J by 3 bases, with 14 bases between. The CDR3 consists of 16 residues. The germline gives CDR1 LGHNA, CDR2 YSLEER. The CDR3 sequence is CASSHLPAADTGELFF. CDR3 coding DNA: TGCGCCAGCAGCCATTTACCCGCGGCGGACACCGGGGAGCTGTTTTTT.

This clone was counted a few times. The chain has TRBV27 and TRBJ1-1; a possible D gene is TRBD1 (6 bases). Trimming stripped 2 bases from V and 6 bases from J, with 13 bases between. This CDR3 spans 14 amino acids. The germline V gene encodes CDR1 MNHEY and CDR2 SMNVEV (reference sequence). This CDR3 is CASSLQGSRAEAFF. The DNA of the CDR3 is TGTGCCAGCAGTTTACAGGGGTCCCGCGCTGAAGCTTTCTTT.

This clone appeared many times. The chain couples TRBV27 to TRBJ1-5, with unresolved D. V gave up 3 bases and J gave up 4 bases, with 7 bases separating them. CDR1 is MNHEY, CDR2 SMNVEV, per germline (reference sequence). The CDR3 is made up of 13 amino acids. The CDR3 region is CASSFARNQPQHF. CDR3 nucleotide sequence: TGTGCCAGCAGTTTCGCAAGGAATCAGCCCCAGCATTTT.

This clone was observed at least ten times. The V and J genes are TRBV5-1 and TRBJ2-1; D is possibly TRBD1 or TRBD2 (5 bases each). The CDR3 has 14 residues. With 2 bases removed from V and 6 bases from J, the gap between germline ends came to 12 bases. Germline V lookup: CDR1 SGHRS, CDR2 YFSETQ. The CDR3 sequence: CASSLGETGNEQFF. The CDR3 DNA reads TGCGCCAGCAGCTTAGGGGAGACCGGCAATGAGCAGTTCTTC.

This clone came up many times. The chain carries TRBV6-1 and TRBJ2-1, with 7 bases that match TRBD1. CDR3 length: 14 amino acids. Germline V gives CDR1 MNHNS, CDR2 SASEGT. With V trimmed by 11 bases and J by 7 bases, 14 bases remained unmatched. CDR3 sequence (DNA): TGTGCCCACGGGACAGATGAATTTGGGAATGAGCAGTTCTTC. Its translation is CAHGTDEFGNEQFF.

This clone showed up many times. The V and J genes are TRBV7-9 and TRBJ1-3; the D gene is possibly TRBD1 (5 bases). In germline, CDR1 is SEHNR, CDR2 FQNEAQ (reference sequence). This CDR3 region has 16 residues. Between the trimmed V and J ends, which lost 1 base and 0 bases, there was a span of 10 bases. The CDR3 DNA reads as TGTGCCAGCAGCTTAGGTTGGGGCGGCTCTGGAAACACCATATATTTT. Translating gives CASSLGWGGSGNTIYF.

V gene TRBV12-3 or TRBV12-4 combines with J gene TRBJ1-2; 7 positions match TRBD1. There are 13 residues in the CDR3. V dropped 6 bases and J dropped 4; count of bases not matched to a gene: 5. CDR3 amino acids: CASSRGQPYGYTF. CDR3 nucleotides: TGTGCCAGCAGCCGGGGACAGCCCTATGGCTACACCTTC.

This clone was counted ten times or more. This chain connects TRBV5-4 to TRBJ2-7, with 10 bases identical to TRBD1. The CDR3 loop spans 14 amino acids. Germline-derived CDR1 and CDR2 are SGHNT and YYREEE (reference sequence). V was pared by 2 bases and J by 3 bases, with 2 bases of the junction left unmatched. The CDR3 DNA reads as TGTGCCAGCAGCTTCCGGGACAGGGGCTACGAGCAGTACTTC. This translates into CASSFRDRGYEQYF.

This clone was seen only a few times. The junction does not match germline at one end; this may be a read error. The rearrangement joins TRBV5-1 to TRBJ1-4, with a weak D call TRBD1 (5 bases). The CDR3 runs to 15 residues. Germline CDR1 is SGHRS and CDR2 is YFSETQ. The CDR3 DNA reads TGCACCAGCAGTTCCGGGACTCCTATGGGAGAAAAACTGTTTTTT. It specifies CTSSSGTPMGEKLFF.

There are many counts of this clone. The rearrangement uses TRBV4-1 and TRBJ2-2, with a possible D match to TRBD1 (6 bases). The CDR3 consists of 15 residues. Looked up from germline, CDR1 is MGHRA and CDR2 is YSYEKL. V gave up 3 bases and J gave up 1 base, with 9 bases separating them. DNA of the CDR3: TGCGCCAGCAGCCAGGACAGCGGGAACACCGGGGAGCTGTTTTTT. It codes for CASSQDSGNTGELFF.

This clone showed up many times. V is TRBV19 and J is TRBJ2-4; tentative D call: TRBD2 (7 bases). Germline lookup yields CDR1 LNHDA and CDR2 SQIVND (reference sequence). V dropped 2 bases and J dropped 8 bases, with 13 bases sitting between them. The CDR3 is 14 residues long. The CDR3 region has the DNA TGTGCCAGTAGTATACGGGGGGCTGGGGACATTCAGTACTTC. Encoded protein: CASSIRGAGDIQYF.

The CDR3 DNA reads TGTGCCAGCAGCCCCCGTAGCGGATACCAAGAGACCCAGTACTTC. Amino acids: CASSPRSGYQETQYF. The V gene is TRBV9, the J gene TRBJ2-5; the D gene is possibly TRBD2 (6 bases). CDR1 SGDLS and CDR2 YYNGEE come from the germline V gene. CDR3 length: 15 residues. The V and J ends lost 4 bases and 0 bases respectively, with 13 bases between them. The variable domain in full, completed from reference TRBV9 and TRBJ2-5, reads DSGVTQTPKHLITATGQRVTLRCSPRSGDLSVYWYQQSLDQGLQFLIQYYNGEERAKGNILERFSAQQFPDLHSELNLSSLELGDSALYFCASSPRSGYQETQYFGPGTRLLVL.

This clone showed up many times. The chain is built from TRBV11-2 and TRBJ2-1, with 9 bases aligning to TRBD2. Germline V lookup: CDR1 SGHAT, CDR2 FQNNGV. The trim removed 0 bases at V and 4 bases at J, leaving 4 bases unmatched. There are 16 residues in the CDR3. CDR3 bases: TGTGCCAGCAGCTTAGATCTGACTAGCGGATACAATGAGCAGTTCTTC. Its translation is CASSLDLTSGYNEQFF.

The sample holds many counts of this clone. The rearrangement uses TRBV18 and TRBJ2-7; the match to TRBD2 covers 8 bases. The CDR3 has 13 residues. V dropped 2 bases and J dropped 6; count of bases not matched to a gene: 3. In germline, CDR1 is KGHSH, CDR2 LQKENI. The CDR3 nucleotides are TGTGCCAGCTCACCATCAACTAGCGGCGAGCAGTACTTC. It codes for CASSPSTSGEQYF.